This T cell receptor beta chain was recorded in a study of control samples from healthy donors and cancer patients. Data came from immunoSEQ multiplex PCR; TCRdb stores just in-frame clones and leaves some out. Among some 77,000 clones listed, roughly 91% were seen once. This CDR3 spans 12 amino acids. Germline V gives CDR1 MNHEY, CDR2 SVGAGI. V was trimmed by 5 bases and J by 4 bases, leaving 9 bases between them. The sequence derives from a woman aged 60 to 75 in good health. The rearrangement joins TRBV6-5 to TRBJ2-7; possibly TRBD1 for D (5 bases). Source material: blood. CDR3 in amino acids: CASSLDRYEQYF. In DNA form, the CDR3 reads TGTGCCAGCAGTCTAGACAGATACGAGCAGTACTTC.